Detailed here is one TCR beta chain. Its antigen is unidentified. Input was 2 ug genomic DNA, or all available if less. Primers: 60 V beta forward and 13 J beta reverse. Clones were sequenced by immunoSEQ multiplex PCR, and TCRdb holds only the in-frame ones, with some missing. This table has about 76,000 clones, roughly 84% appearing once. CDR1 is SGHRS, CDR2 YFSETQ, per germline. This CDR3 has 15 amino acids. V shed 2 bases, J shed 7 bases, and the junction held 8 bases outside the gene matches. The sample's time point: after dendritic cell vaccination, including at tumor progression/relapse. This sample was included in a study of glioma-infiltrating T cells after dendritic cell vaccination. Study-level information: Dendritic cell vaccine was injected intradermally three times, biweekly. Overall study results and limits: Only a small number of patients had complete blood and tumor samples.

The input for sequencing was blood, taken after dendritic cell vaccination. V gene TRBV5-1 combines with J gene TRBJ2-1, with 8 bases lining up with TRBD1. This TCR was recovered from a human donor with glioblastoma. The CDR3 here is CASSLQGQGGNEQFF. CDR3 sequence (DNA): TGCGCCAGCAGCTTACAAGGACAGGGCGGGAATGAGCAGTTCTTC.